A single sample gave rise to the 26 T cell receptor beta chains below, sequenced in a study of blood T cell repertoires in COVID-19. Method: immunoSEQ multiplex PCR; TCRdb's copy keeps in-frame clones and lacks some. The repertoire has about 190,000 clones, about 82% of them found once; the top ten carry about 5.6%. The sequenced sample consisted of PBMCs or T cells enriched from blood (not recorded which). The source of these receptors is a man aged 40-49 years with acute COVID-19.

The chain is built from TRBV7-6 and TRBJ1-2; weak D call: TRBD1 (6 bases). The germline gives CDR1 SGHVS, CDR2 FNYEAQ. The V gene lost 1 base and the J gene lost 3 bases, with 12 bases spanning the gap. This CDR3 spans 15 amino acids. The CDR3 sequence is CASSLDQGRYYGYTF. The CDR3 region has the DNA TGTGCCAGCAGCTTAGATCAGGGGAGATACTATGGCTACACCTTC.

The chain joins TRBV7-9 to TRBJ2-7, with D maybe TRBD2 (6 bases). CDR1 SEHNR and CDR2 FQNEAQ come from the germline V gene (reference sequence). This CDR3 contains 16 residues. With 5 bases removed from V and 6 bases from J, the gap between germline ends came to 23 bases. CDR3 in amino acids: CASSLLGPTRAGEQYF. Here the CDR3 DNA reads TGTGCCAGCAGCCTACTTGGGCCGACTCGAGCGGGCGAGCAGTACTTC.

The V call is TRBV28, the J call TRBJ2-1, with 10 nucleotides matching TRBD2. V trimming: 7 bases; J trimming: 11 bases; junction bases outside the gene matches: 8. Germline loops: CDR1 MDHEN, CDR2 SYDVKM. The CDR3 totals 13 residues. In DNA, the CDR3 is TGTGCCAGCATGGTAGCGGGAGGATACAAGCAGTTCTTC. Translation: CASMVAGGYKQFF.

The V and J genes are TRBV6-2 or TRBV6-3 and TRBJ2-7, with TRBD2 matching 12 bases. CDR1 and CDR2 from the germline V gene are MNHEY and SVGEGT. V dropped 4 bases and J dropped 6; count of bases not matched to a gene: 4. The length of the CDR3 is 14 residues. The CDR3, as DNA: TGTGCCAGCAGTTCTAGCGGGAGGGCTGGCGAGCAGTACTTC. Its protein is CASSSSGRAGEQYF.

This chain links TRBV24-1 with TRBJ2-5; 9 nucleotides match TRBD1. The CDR3 is 16 amino acids. J gave up 5 bases and V 3 bases, and 9 bases lay outside the gene matches. Germline V gene sequence: CDR1 KGHDR, CDR2 SFDVKD. The CDR3 sequence: CATSDRQGEYGETQYF. For the CDR3, the DNA is TGTGCCACCAGTGATCGACAGGGGGAATATGGGGAGACCCAGTACTTC.

This chain joins TRBV27 and TRBJ2-1; 10 nucleotides match TRBD2. The CDR3 loop spans 16 amino acids. The germline CDR1 and CDR2 sequences are MNHEY and SMNVEV (reference sequence). V lost 10 bases and J lost 0; bases outside the gene matches: 9. Here the CDR3 DNA reads TGTGCCACCTCCTTCGGACTAGCGGACTCCTACAATGAGCAGTTCTTC. Amino acid sequence: CATSFGLADSYNEQFF.

The CDR3 sequence: CASSGDDSNNISGANVLTF. The CDR3 DNA sequence: TGTGCCAGCAGTGGAGATGACAGTAACAATATCTCTGGGGCCAACGTCCTGACTTTC. This chain uses TRBV2 with TRBJ2-6, with D possibly TRBD1 on 5 matching bases. The V and J ends lost 4 bases and 0 bases respectively, with 19 bases between them. CDR3 length: 19 residues. The germline V gene encodes CDR1 SNHLY and CDR2 FYNNEI.

V gene TRBV4-3 combines with J gene TRBJ1-1, with D unclear. The CDR3 contains 15 residues. Per germline, CDR1 LGHNA and CDR2 YSLEER. V was pared by 4 bases and J by 4 bases, with 16 bases between. The CDR3 DNA follows: TGCGCCAGCAGCCCAGGTTCGCGGAGGTCCACTGAAGCTTTCTTT. It specifies CASSPGSRRSTEAFF.

V and J are TRBV28 and TRBJ1-5, with 7 bases identical to TRBD1. Trimming cost V 5 bases and J 3 bases; bases outside gene matches: 10. The length of the CDR3 is 16 residues. The germline V gene encodes CDR1 MDHEN and CDR2 SYDVKM. The CDR3 bases are TGTGCCAGCAGTCGCGCCCGGGACAGCTCCAATCAGCCCCAGCATTTT. This translates into CASSRARDSSNQPQHF.

The chain uses TRBV6-2 or TRBV6-3 and TRBJ1-5, with D maybe TRBD1 (5 bases). Trimming took off 5 bases at V and 4 bases at J, with 15 bases between the two ends. Germline V lookup: CDR1 MNHEY, CDR2 SVGEGT. CDR3 length: 15 residues. Written as DNA, the CDR3 is TGTGCCAGCAGTCTACTCAGGGATTTGAATCAGCCCCAGCATTTT. Protein: CASSLLRDLNQPQHF.

The chain employs TRBV5-1 and TRBJ2-7; the D gene is possibly TRBD1 (6 bases). CDR3 length: 15 residues. Germline CDR1 is SGHRS and CDR2 is YFSETQ. V was trimmed by 2 bases and J by 3 bases, leaving 15 bases between them. The CDR3 reads CASSLPRGTIYEQYF. CDR3 DNA sequence: TGCGCCAGCAGCTTACCTAGGGGGACAATCTACGAGCAGTACTTC. The full variable domain, its missing parts supplied by reference TRBV5-1 and TRBJ2-7, is KAGVTQTPRYLIKTRGQQVTLSCSPISGHRSVSWYQQTPGQGLQFLFEYFSETQRNKGNFPGRFSGRQFSNSRSEMNVSTLELGDSALYLCASSLPRGTIYEQYFGPGTRLTVT.

This clone came up once. In the same sample, other DNA sequences code for this CDR3. This chain links TRBV5-1 with TRBJ2-3, with unresolved D. There are 12 residues in the CDR3. Germline assignment: CDR1 SGHRS and CDR2 YFSETQ. Trimming removed 0 bases at V and 5 bases at J, with 4 bases between. This CDR3 reads CASSLAGDTQYF. The CDR3 DNA is TGCGCCAGCAGCTTGGCGGGAGATACGCAGTATTTT.

The chain carries TRBV6-1 and TRBJ2-3; the D gene is possibly TRBD2 (5 bases). Germline-derived CDR1 and CDR2 are MNHNS and SASEGT. This CDR3 is 16 amino acids long. Trimming removed 4 bases from V and 0 bases from J, with 14 bases in between. In nucleotides, the CDR3 is TGTGCCAGCAGTGCCCTCTTTAGCGAGAGCACAGATACGCAGTATTTT. Its translation is CASSALFSESTDTQYF.

Only one count was recorded for this clone. The chain is built from TRBV6-5 and TRBJ1-2, with 7 bases aligning to TRBD1. CDR3 length equals 12 residues. V was clipped by 8 bases and J by 4 bases; unmatched bases: 4. The V gene's germline CDR1 is MNHEY and CDR2 SVGAGI. CDR3 loop: CASGQELYGYTF. In DNA form, the CDR3 reads TGTGCCAGCGGACAGGAACTCTATGGCTACACCTTC.

The gene calls are TRBV7-8 and TRBJ1-1; perhaps TRBD1 as D (5 bases). Trimming took off 5 bases at V and 6 bases at J, with 13 bases between the two ends. The CDR3 contains 13 residues. Germline CDR1 SGHVS, CDR2 FQNEAQ. The chain's CDR3 is CASSQDRDAEAFF. The CDR3 DNA reads TGTGCCAGCAGCCAAGACAGAGACGCTGAAGCTTTCTTT.

In DNA, the CDR3 is TGTGCCAGCAGCCAATGGGGTCCCTATCGGGGTGAGCAGTTCTTC. This codes for CASSQWGPYRGEQFF. V usage is TRBV14 and J usage is TRBJ2-1; a possible D gene is TRBD2 (5 bases). The germline V gene encodes CDR1 SGHDN and CDR2 FVKESK. The CDR3 spans 15 residues. Trimming took 2 bases from V and 9 from J, leaving 17 bases between them.

The chain uses TRBV9 and TRBJ2-5; 7 nucleotides line up with TRBD1. V shed 6 bases and J 2 bases; nucleotides not matched to a gene: 4. The CDR3 sequence is 13 residues long. Germline CDR1 SGDLS, CDR2 YYNGEE. The CDR3, as DNA: TGTGCCAGCACAAGGGACAGTCAAGAGACCCAGTACTTC. Amino acid sequence: CASTRDSQETQYF. Full variable domain (rest looked up from reference TRBV9 and TRBJ2-5): DSGVTQTPKHLITATGQRVTLRCSPRSGDLSVYWYQQSLDQGLQFLIQYYNGEERAKGNILERFSAQQFPDLHSELNLSSLELGDSALYFCASTRDSQETQYFGPGTRLLVL.

The chain employs TRBV29-1 and TRBJ2-7; the match to TRBD1 covers 9 bases. V gave up 1 base and J gave up 2 bases; unmatched junction bases: 12. This CDR3 is 17 amino acids long. Germline CDR1 is SQVTM and CDR2 is ANQGSEA. CDR3 sequence reads: CSVEVRGTGQGPYEQYF. The CDR3 region has the DNA TGCAGCGTTGAAGTCCGAGGGACGGGACAGGGACCCTACGAGCAGTACTTC.

The genes are TRBV10-3 and TRBJ2-3; perhaps TRBD1 as D (6 bases). This CDR3 has 15 amino acids. The germline CDR1 and CDR2 sequences are ENHRY and SYGVKD. Deletions cut 8 bases from V and 6 bases from J, with 21 bases between. CDR3 sequence: CAIQGYGGSMDTQYF. CDR3 bases: TGTGCCATCCAGGGGTACGGCGGGTCGATGGATACGCAGTATTTT.

This clone was picked up a small number of times. The chain links TRBV9 to TRBJ1-4; TRBD1 might be the D (5 bases). Germline loops: CDR1 SGDLS, CDR2 YYNGEE. The V end was cut by 4 bases, the J end by 4 bases, with 14 bases between. This CDR3 is built from 15 residues. The CDR3 sequence: CASSNDGGFNEKLFF. The DNA for the CDR3 is TGTGCCAGCAGCAATGACGGGGGTTTTAATGAAAAACTGTTTTTT.

The V and J genes are TRBV6-5 and TRBJ2-1; TRBD2 matches 11 bases. This CDR3 contains 16 residues. Germline CDR1 is MNHEY and CDR2 is SVGAGI. V lost 0 bases, J lost 6 bases, and 4 bases stayed unmatched. The DNA of the CDR3 is TGTGCCAGCAGTTACTCGGGTCTAGCGGGGGGCAATGAGCAGTTCTTC. It yields the protein CASSYSGLAGGNEQFF.

This chain connects TRBV7-3 to TRBJ2-3; TRBD2 matches 7 bases. CDR3 length: 13 amino acids. Germline assignment: CDR1 SGHTA and CDR2 FQGTGA. V was pared by 2 bases and J by 6 bases, with 2 bases of the junction left unmatched. DNA of the CDR3: TGTGCCAGCAGCTTATACGGGGGGGATACGCAGTATTTT. Translation: CASSLYGGDTQYF.

CDR3 sequence (DNA): TGTGCCAGCAGCTTACTAAACATAGAAGGGACAGGGGGGGAAGAGCAGTACTTC. This sequence encodes CASSLLNIEGTGGEEQYF. The chain couples TRBV11-2 to TRBJ2-7; 11 bases agree with TRBD1. The CDR3 is made up of 18 amino acids. The junction had 16 bases not matched to a gene; V was cut back by 2 bases and J by 7 bases. Germline CDR1 is SGHAT and CDR2 is FQNNGV.

V and J are TRBV19 and TRBJ1-1; D is unclear. V was trimmed by 7 bases and J by 3 bases, leaving 18 bases between them. The CDR3 runs to 15 residues. Per the germline V gene, CDR1 is LNHDA and CDR2 is SQIVND (reference sequence). The DNA of the CDR3 is TGTGCCAGTACCTCTGAGGAGGGTAGGGACACTGAAGCTTTCTTT. It codes for CASTSEEGRDTEAFF.

This clone was found a few times. The V gene is TRBV7-9, the J gene TRBJ2-1; 8 bases fit TRBD2. With 5 bases clipped from V and 4 bases from J, the junction kept 7 bases outside the gene matches. Germline V gives CDR1 SEHNR, CDR2 FQNEAQ (reference sequence). This CDR3 spans 15 amino acids. CDR3 nucleotide sequence: TGTGCCAGCAGCACAACTAGCGGAAAGTACAATGAGCAGTTCTTC. As protein: CASSTTSGKYNEQFF. Full variable domain (remainder filled in from reference TRBV7-9 and TRBJ2-1): DTGVSQNPRHKITKRGQNVTFRCDPISEHNRLYWYRQTLGQGPEFLTYFQNEAQLEKSRLLSDRFSAERPKGSFSTLEIQRTEQGDSAMYLCASSTTSGKYNEQFFGPGTRLTVL.

The V gene is TRBV5-1, the J gene TRBJ2-1; TRBD2 matches 10 bases. Germline V gives CDR1 SGHRS, CDR2 YFSETQ. The CDR3 consists of 15 residues. J gave up 5 bases and V 0 bases, and 2 bases lay outside the gene matches. The CDR3 protein is CASSLVSGRDNEQFF. The CDR3 DNA follows: TGCGCCAGCAGCTTGGTCAGCGGGAGGGACAATGAGCAGTTCTTC.